A selection of T cell receptor beta chains follows, all from one sample in a study of blood T cell repertoires in COVID-19. Using immunoSEQ multiplex PCR, the repertoire was profiled, and TCRdb retains in-frame clones only, with some absent. The data hold around 100,000 clones, with 75% to 90% observed a single time. The sequencing sample was made of peripheral blood. Receptors originate from a woman in her 70s with acute or convalescent COVID-19. CDR3s include the opening cysteine and the closing phenylalanine or tryptophan. A D gene is named only where the DNA matches it firmly. Clone size appears in some rows only: once, few, many, or a class for an expanded clone.

CDR3 DNA	CDR3 protein	D gene	J gene	V gene	clone size
TGTGCCAGCAGCTCGGTCGACAGGGCTAATTCACCCCTCCACTTT	CASSSVDRANSPLHF	TRBD1	TRBJ1-6	TRBV5-6	NA
TGTGCCAGCGGACAGATTAGCAATCAGCCCCAGCATTTT	CASGQISNQPQHF	NA	TRBJ1-5	TRBV28	NA
TGTGCCAGTACAACAGGGTTTCGTTTCAATCAGCCCCAGCATTTT	CASTTGFRFNQPQHF	NA	TRBJ1-5	TRBV19	NA
TGTGCCAGCACTTTTGGGGGGGGAGGAGAGACCCAGTACTTC	CASTFGGGGETQYF	TRBD2	TRBJ2-5	TRBV2	few
TGCAGCGTTGAACTTGGGCAACAGGCTTTCTTT	CSVELGQQAFF	NA	TRBJ1-1	TRBV29-1	NA
TGCGCCAGCTCGACGGGACTGGCCAACAATGAGCAGTTCTTC	CASSTGLANNEQFF	NA	TRBJ2-1	TRBV10-1	NA
TGTGCCAGCAGTGACGGCCAGGGAGGGAGTAGCAATCAGCCCCAGCATTTT	CASSDGQGGSSNQPQHF	NA	TRBJ1-5	TRBV6-1	NA
TGTGCCAGTAGTGTCAAAACAGGGTCGGCTTTCTTT	CASSVKTGSAFF	NA	TRBJ1-1	TRBV19	NA
TGTGCCAGCAGCCCCGGGACACCGAACACTGAAGCTTTCTTT	CASSPGTPNTEAFF	NA	TRBJ1-1	TRBV5-8	NA
TGTGCCAGCAGCTTAGATAGGTGGTCGAGGGGGACCGGGGAGCTGTTTTTT	CASSLDRWSRGTGELFF	NA	TRBJ2-2	TRBV7-2	few
TGCGCCAGTAGGGGCGGGGGGAACACTGAAGCTTTCTTT	CASRGGGNTEAFF	NA	TRBJ1-1	TRBV23-1	NA
TGTGCCAGCAGCTTAGCGCTTAACAAAAATGAAAAACTGTTTTTT	CASSLALNKNEKLFF	NA	TRBJ1-4	TRBV7-9	few
TGTGCCAGTTCACCCAGGACAGGGGATTCACCCCTCCACTTT	CASSPRTGDSPLHF	TRBD1	TRBJ1-6	TRBV19	NA
TGTGCCAGCAGCCCAGGGCGGAACACTGAAGCTTTCTTT	CASSPGRNTEAFF	NA	TRBJ1-1	TRBV12-3/TRBV12-4	few
TGTGCCAGCAGCTTCTCAGGGGTTACTGAAGCTTTCTTT	CASSFSGVTEAFF	NA	TRBJ1-1	TRBV7-6	NA
TGTGCCAGTAGTACACAGGGGAATTGGGACACCGGGGAGCTGTTTTTT	CASSTQGNWDTGELFF	TRBD1	TRBJ2-2	TRBV19	NA
TGCAGCGTTGAAGAGGGGACAGGGGGCACCTTC	CSVEEGTGGTF	TRBD1	TRBJ1-2	TRBV29-1	NA
TGTGCCAGTAGGTCGCCTTCGGGACTAGCGGAAGCCTCCTACAATGAGCAGTTCTTC	CASRSPSGLAEASYNEQFF	TRBD2	TRBJ2-1	TRBV19	NA
TGTGCCAGCAGCCCCCGGGACAGGCGTCGCGAGCAGTACTTC	CASSPRDRRREQYF	TRBD1	TRBJ2-7	TRBV3-1/TRBV3-2	once
TGTGCCAGCAGCTTAATCAGGGCCTACGAGCAGTACTTC	CASSLIRAYEQYF	NA	TRBJ2-7	TRBV7-8	NA
TGCGCCAGCAGCGAGACAGGGGGACTAAGGGAGACCCAGTACTTC	CASSETGGLRETQYF	TRBD1	TRBJ2-5	TRBV5-1	once
TGTGCCAGCAGCTCACCGCCGGGTCTTAACACCGGGGAGCTGTTTTTT	CASSSPPGLNTGELFF	NA	TRBJ2-2	TRBV7-9	NA
TGTGCCACCAGCAGAGCTCAGGGGGAAAATGAAAAACTGTTTTTT	CATSRAQGENEKLFF	TRBD1	TRBJ1-4	TRBV15	once
TGTGCCACCAGTGGCCCGACAGGGGAACGCCAAGAGACCCAGTACTTC	CATSGPTGERQETQYF	TRBD1	TRBJ2-5	TRBV24-1	NA
TGTGCCAGCAGCGTAGCCCCCCAGGGATCCTCTGGAAACACCATATATTTT	CASSVAPQGSSGNTIYF	NA	TRBJ1-3	TRBV9	NA
TGTGCCAGCAGCTTTAGGGACAGGGGTGGGAACTATGGCTACACCTTC	CASSFRDRGGNYGYTF	TRBD1	TRBJ1-2	TRBV7-8	NA
TGCGCCAGCAGAGAGGGAGGATGGGGCTACACCTTC	CASREGGWGYTF	NA	TRBJ1-2	TRBV10-1	NA
TGTGCCAGCAGCATATCTGGACAGGGTGGAGAGACCCAGTACTTC	CASSISGQGGETQYF	TRBD1	TRBJ2-5	TRBV5-4	NA
TGTGCCAGTAGTACGGGACTAGCTTCCTACAATGAGCAGTTCTTC	CASSTGLASYNEQFF	TRBD2	TRBJ2-1	TRBV19	NA
TGTGCCAGCAGTGCTAGCGGGAGTCTTGGCTACAATGAGCAGTTCTTC	CASSASGSLGYNEQFF	TRBD2	TRBJ2-1	TRBV6-1	NA
TGTGCCAGCAGCGTAGGAAGTTGGGGTAGCGCAGATACGCAGTATTTT	CASSVGSWGSADTQYF	NA	TRBJ2-3	TRBV9	NA
TGTGCCAGCAGTGAGAGGCAGGGTGGCAATGAGCAGTTCTTC	CASSERQGGNEQFF	NA	TRBJ2-1	TRBV2	NA
TGTGCCAGCAGTAAAACCGAGTGGAGAGAAGCTTTCTTT	CASSKTEWREAFF	NA	TRBJ1-1	TRBV5-6	NA
TGTGCCAGCAGCTTTGGGCAGGTTAATCAGCCCCAGCATTTT	CASSFGQVNQPQHF	NA	TRBJ1-5	TRBV7-2	NA
TGTGCCAGCAGCCCCCCATTGACATCCGGGGAGCTGTTTTTT	CASSPPLTSGELFF	NA	TRBJ2-2	TRBV9	NA
TGTGCCATCCTTACGACAGGGACCTATGAAGCTTTCTTT	CAILTTGTYEAFF	TRBD1	TRBJ1-1	TRBV28	NA
TGTGCCAGCAGTTACGGTTCAGGACTTGAAGCTTTCTTT	CASSYGSGLEAFF	NA	TRBJ1-1	TRBV6-5	NA
TGCAGCGGAGCGACTGGCGGGAGCTCCCCGAATGAGCAGTTCTTC	CSGATGGSSPNEQFF	TRBD2	TRBJ2-1	TRBV29-1	NA
TGTGCCAGCAGCCAAGATCCCGGGGGAGCTAATGAGCAGTTCTTC	CASSQDPGGANEQFF	NA	TRBJ2-1	TRBV3-1/TRBV3-2	few
TGCGCCAGCAGTGAGTCGAGAAGGGACAGCCGCGGGATGGAGACCCAGTACTTC	CASSESRRDSRGMETQYF	NA	TRBJ2-5	TRBV10-1	NA
TGTGCCAGCAGCATGACAGCTAACTATGGCTACACCTTC	CASSMTANYGYTF	NA	TRBJ1-2	TRBV9	once
TGTGCCAGCGGACTAGGACAGCTCCAAACTCATGACTACACCTTC	CASGLGQLQTHDYTF	NA	TRBJ1-2	TRBV28	NA
TGTGCCAGCAGCTCCCCGAGCCGGGGAACCGGGGAGCTGTTTTTT	CASSSPSRGTGELFF	NA	TRBJ2-2	TRBV5-6	NA
TGTGCCAGCAGCCAATCCGGGGAGAGCGAGCAGTACTTC	CASSQSGESEQYF	NA	TRBJ2-7	TRBV3-1/TRBV3-2	NA
TGTGCCAGCAGCCTTGCGGGCTACTCATACGAGCAGTACTTC	CASSLAGYSYEQYF	NA	TRBJ2-7	TRBV9	NA
TGTGCCAGCTCCCCTGGACAATGGGGCGACTATGGCTACACCTTC	CASSPGQWGDYGYTF	NA	TRBJ1-2	TRBV2	NA
TGCGCCAGCAGCTTGGACGGACAGGGAATAGTCGGCTACACCTTC	CASSLDGQGIVGYTF	TRBD1	TRBJ1-2	TRBV5-1	NA
TGTGCCAGCAGCCAGGACAGGGGCGCATATCAGCCCCAGCATTTT	CASSQDRGAYQPQHF	TRBD1	TRBJ1-5	TRBV7-2	NA
TGCGCCAGCAGTGAGGGAGGTACCGGGGAGCTGTTTTTT	CASSEGGTGELFF	NA	TRBJ2-2	TRBV10-2	NA
TGTGCCAGCAGTGAGGGACTAGCGGTCGTGGAGACCCAGTACTTC	CASSEGLAVVETQYF	TRBD2	TRBJ2-5	TRBV6-1	NA
TGTGCCAGCAGTGAAGCGGAGGGTAATTTGCGGGCCTTC	CASSEAEGNLRAF	NA	TRBJ1-2	TRBV6-1	NA
TGTGCCATCCCACTTCCGACAGGGGGCGGCTACACCTTC	CAIPLPTGGGYTF	TRBD1	TRBJ1-2	TRBV7-9	NA
TGTGCCAGTAGTATAAACAGGGACACTAACGAGCAGTACTTC	CASSINRDTNEQYF	NA	TRBJ2-7	TRBV19	NA
TGTGCCAGCAGCTCAACAGGGAATAATTCACCCCTCCACTTT	CASSSTGNNSPLHF	NA	TRBJ1-6	TRBV3-1/TRBV3-2	NA